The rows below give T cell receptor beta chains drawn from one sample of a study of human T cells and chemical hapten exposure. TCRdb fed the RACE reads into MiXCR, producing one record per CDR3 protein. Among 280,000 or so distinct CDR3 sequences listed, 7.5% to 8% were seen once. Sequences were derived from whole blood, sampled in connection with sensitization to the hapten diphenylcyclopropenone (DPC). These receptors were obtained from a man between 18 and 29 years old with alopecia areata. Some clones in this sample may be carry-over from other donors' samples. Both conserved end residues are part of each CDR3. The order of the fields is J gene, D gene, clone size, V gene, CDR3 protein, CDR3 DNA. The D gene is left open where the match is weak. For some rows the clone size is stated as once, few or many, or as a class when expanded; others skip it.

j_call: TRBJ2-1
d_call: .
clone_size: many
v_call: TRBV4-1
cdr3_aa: CASSQNQREQFF
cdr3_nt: TGCGCCAGCAGCCAAAATCAACGTGAGCAGTTCTTC

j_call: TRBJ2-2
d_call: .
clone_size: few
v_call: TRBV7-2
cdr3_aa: CASSPGVTGELFF
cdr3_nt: TGTGCCAGCAGCCCCGGAGTTACCGGGGAGCTGTTTTTT

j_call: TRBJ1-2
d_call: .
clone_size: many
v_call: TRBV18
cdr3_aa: CASSPRGQPFNYGYTF
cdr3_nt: TGTGCCAGCTCACCTAGAGGACAGCCCTTTAACTATGGCTACACCTTC

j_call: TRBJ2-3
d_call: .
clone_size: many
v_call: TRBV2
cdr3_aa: CASSGIAGADTQYF
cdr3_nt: TGTGCCAGCAGTGGAATTGCGGGCGCAGATACGCAGTATTTT

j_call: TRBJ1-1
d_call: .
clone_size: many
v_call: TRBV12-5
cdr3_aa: CASGLGGRANTEAFF
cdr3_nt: TGTGCTAGTGGTTTGGGAGGGCGCGCGAACACTGAAGCTTTCTTT

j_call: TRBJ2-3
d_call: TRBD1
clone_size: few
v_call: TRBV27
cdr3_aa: CASSSQDRALTDTQYF
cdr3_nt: TGTGCCAGCAGTTCCCAGGACAGGGCCCTCACAGATACGCAGTATTTT

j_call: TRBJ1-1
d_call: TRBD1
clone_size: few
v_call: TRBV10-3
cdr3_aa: CAISEGQGVIAFF
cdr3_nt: TGTGCCATCAGTGAAGGACAGGGGGTGATAGCTTTCTTT

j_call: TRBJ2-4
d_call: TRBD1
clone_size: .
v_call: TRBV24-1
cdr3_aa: CATSDRDRGDIQYF
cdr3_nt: TGTGCCACCAGTGACCGGGACAGGGGTGACATTCAGTACTTC

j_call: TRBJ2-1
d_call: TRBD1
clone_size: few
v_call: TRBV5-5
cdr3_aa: CASSFFSGTGYNEQFF
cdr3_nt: TGTGCCAGCAGCTTTTTCTCCGGGACAGGATACAATGAGCAGTTCTTC

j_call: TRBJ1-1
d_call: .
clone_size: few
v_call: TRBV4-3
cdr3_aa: CASSQPWQGLSEAFF
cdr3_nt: TGCGCCAGCAGCCAACCCTGGCAGGGGCTTTCTGAAGCTTTCTTT

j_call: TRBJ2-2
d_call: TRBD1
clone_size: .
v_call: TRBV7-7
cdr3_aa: CASSPPGDRVDTGELFF
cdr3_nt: TGTGCCAGCAGCCCCCCCGGGGACAGGGTAGACACCGGGGAGCTGTTTTTT

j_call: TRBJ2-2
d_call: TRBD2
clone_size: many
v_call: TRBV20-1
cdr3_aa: CSATGTTNTGELFF
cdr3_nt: TGCAGTGCCACCGGGACTACCAACACCGGGGAGCTGTTTTTT

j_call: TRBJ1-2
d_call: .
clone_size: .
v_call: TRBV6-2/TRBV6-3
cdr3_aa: CASSYSYTGYTF
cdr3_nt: TGTGCCAGCAGTTACTCTTACACTGGCTACACCTTC

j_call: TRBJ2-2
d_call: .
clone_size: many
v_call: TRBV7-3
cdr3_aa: CASSLTGSSGELFF
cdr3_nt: TGTGCCAGCAGCTTAACCGGGTCTAGCGGGGAGCTGTTTTTT

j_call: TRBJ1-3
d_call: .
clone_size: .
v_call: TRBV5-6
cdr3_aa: CASSWDGQPTSGNTIYF
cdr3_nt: TGTGCCAGCAGCTGGGATGGACAGCCGACCTCTGGAAACACCATATATTTT

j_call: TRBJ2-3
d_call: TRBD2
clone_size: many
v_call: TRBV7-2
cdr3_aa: CASSPSLAGGFTDTQYF
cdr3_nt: TGTGCCAGCAGCCCAAGCCTGGCGGGGGGCTTCACAGATACGCAGTATTTT

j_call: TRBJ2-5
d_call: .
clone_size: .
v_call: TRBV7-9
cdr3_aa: CASSPPGGIKETQYF
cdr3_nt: TGTGCCAGCAGTCCCCCTGGAGGAATAAAAGAGACCCAGTACTTC

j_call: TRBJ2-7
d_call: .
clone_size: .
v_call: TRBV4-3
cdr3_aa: CASSHGTQGMGNEQYF
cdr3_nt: TGCGCCAGCAGCCATGGGACTCAGGGGATGGGAAACGAGCAGTACTTC

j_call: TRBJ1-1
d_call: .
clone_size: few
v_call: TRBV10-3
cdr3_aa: CAIRKSQVDTEAFF
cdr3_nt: TGTGCCATCAGGAAATCACAGGTAGACACTGAAGCTTTCTTT

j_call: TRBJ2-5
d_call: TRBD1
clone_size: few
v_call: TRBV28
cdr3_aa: CASSPPTGAETQYF
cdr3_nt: TGTGCCAGCAGCCCCCCAACAGGGGCGGAGACCCAGTACTTC

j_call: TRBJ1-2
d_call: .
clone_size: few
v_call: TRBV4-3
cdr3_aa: CASSQDPPPNYGYTF
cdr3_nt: TGCGCCAGCAGCCAAGATCCTCCCCCCAACTATGGCTACACCTTC

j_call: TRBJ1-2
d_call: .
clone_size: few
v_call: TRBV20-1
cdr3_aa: CSARYKALGYGYTF
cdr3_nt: TGCAGTGCTAGATATAAGGCCCTGGGCTATGGCTACACCTTC